One sample yielded the 26 T cell receptor beta chains listed below, sequenced in a study of CD4 T cells in relation to SARS-CoV-2 and coronaviruses. CD4+ T cells from unexposed donors were obtained before the COVID-19 pandemic (2011-2018). Sequenced by immunoSEQ multiplex PCR; TCRdb stores in-frame clones only, minus some. The table includes 68,000 or so clones, about 92% detected once. The sequenced sample consisted of naive CD4+ T cells from PBMCs. Specified subset: naive CD4+ T cells isolated by negative enrichment. The receptors were sampled from a human donor in good health.

This clone has only one observation. This chain joins TRBV12-5 and TRBJ2-3; D not certain. In germline, CDR1 is LGHNT, CDR2 FRNRAP. CDR3 size: 13 residues. V dropped 6 bases and J dropped 1 base, with 8 bases sitting between them. In nucleotides, the CDR3 is TGTGCTAGTGGGTCCTCCCGCACAGATACGCAGTATTTT. It yields the protein CASGSSRTDTQYF.

In this sample, this clone turned up a few times. The rearrangement uses TRBV18 and TRBJ2-2; 9 nucleotides line up with TRBD1. The trim removed 2 bases at V and 0 bases at J, leaving 1 base unmatched. The germline V gene encodes CDR1 KGHSH and CDR2 LQKENI. The CDR3 is 16 amino acids. This CDR3 is CASSPTGGSNTGELFF. CDR3 sequence (DNA): TGTGCCAGCTCACCAACAGGGGGCTCGAACACCGGGGAGCTGTTTTTT.

The chain has TRBV27 and TRBJ2-1, with 15 bases lining up with TRBD2. CDR1 MNHEY and CDR2 SMNVEV come from the germline V gene (reference sequence). This CDR3 region has 20 residues. J was trimmed by 7 bases and V by 2 bases; bases with no gene match: 15. The CDR3 DNA reads as TGTGCCAGCAGTTTAGGGATGGTGCAGGGAGGGACTAGCGGGAGGAATGAGCAGTTCTTC. Translated: CASSLGMVQGGTSGRNEQFF.

This sequence joins TRBV19 and TRBJ1-1; D is possibly TRBD1 (6 bases). Germline-derived CDR1 and CDR2 are LNHDA and SQIVND (reference sequence). The germline V and J ends were trimmed by 7 bases and 1 base, with 16 bases remaining between them. The CDR3 is made up of 15 amino acids. The CDR3 bases are TGTGCCAGTATTAATCTGGGGGCGCGGAACACTGAAGCTTTCTTT. Its protein is CASINLGARNTEAFF.

As for this clone: Other DNA sequences in this sample translate to the same CDR3. The chain joins TRBV7-9 to TRBJ1-1; no reliable D call. Trimming removed 1 base at V and 5 bases at J, with 11 bases between. The CDR3 is made up of 14 amino acids. Germline-derived CDR1 and CDR2 are SEHNR and FQNEAQ (reference sequence). This CDR3 reads CASSLGGHGTEAFF. As DNA, the CDR3 is TGTGCCAGCAGCTTAGGAGGGCATGGAACTGAAGCTTTCTTT.

This chain links TRBV30 with TRBJ1-1; 7 bases map to TRBD1. Unmatched junction bases numbered 8, after V lost 0 bases and J lost 7 bases. This CDR3 has 14 residues. CDR1 GTSNPN and CDR2 SVGIG come from the germline V gene (reference sequence). The DNA for the CDR3 is TGTGCCTGGAGTGTGGGGGACAGAGGAAATGAAGCTTTCTTT. It is translated as CAWSVGDRGNEAFF.

This rearrangement joins TRBV6-1 to TRBJ2-3, with D uncertain. The CDR3 loop spans 13 amino acids. V was pared by 3 bases and J by 9 bases, with 13 bases between. Germline V lookup: CDR1 MNHNS, CDR2 SASEGT. This CDR3 reads CASSDLRETTQYF. The DNA of the CDR3 is TGTGCCAGCAGTGATTTGAGAGAAACGACGCAGTATTTT.

The V gene is TRBV5-1, the J gene TRBJ2-2; D might be TRBD2 (6 bases). The CDR3 length is 13 residues. CDR1 is SGHRS and CDR2 is YFSETQ in the germline V gene. V lost 3 bases, J lost 3 bases, and 6 bases lay in between. CDR3 coding DNA: TGCGCCAGCAGCTGGGAGGACACCGGGGAGCTGTTTTTT. Amino acids: CASSWEDTGELFF.

The V call is TRBV24-1, the J call TRBJ1-4; 9 nucleotides agree with TRBD1. CDR3 length: 13 amino acids. In germline, CDR1 is KGHDR, CDR2 SFDVKD. V shed 4 bases, J shed 8 bases, and the junction held 1 base outside the gene matches. CDR3 sequence: CATSEGTGEKLFF. Written as DNA, the CDR3 is TGTGCCACCAGTGAGGGGACAGGGGAAAAACTGTTTTTT.

This chain uses TRBV6-6 with TRBJ2-2, with 8 bases lining up with TRBD2. V trimming: 9 bases; J trimming: 3 bases; junction bases outside the gene matches: 12. The CDR3 consists of 16 residues. Per the germline V gene, CDR1 is MNHNY and CDR2 is SVGAGI (reference sequence). CDR3 coding DNA: TGTGCCAGTGGTCCTACCACAGCGGGGGACACCGGGGAGCTGTTTTTT. It encodes CASGPTTAGDTGELFF.

The chain recombines TRBV19 with TRBJ2-3; D unclear. Germline CDR1 and CDR2: LNHDA and SQIVND (reference sequence). V was trimmed by 2 bases and J by 2 bases, leaving 8 bases between them. This CDR3 contains 14 residues. The CDR3 DNA reads TGTGCCAGTAGTATAAGGTCTTTCACAGATACGCAGTATTTT. Protein sequence: CASSIRSFTDTQYF.

The CDR3 region is CASSLSQGGQPQHF. The CDR3 DNA reads as TGTGCCAGCTCTCTGAGCCAGGGGGGTCAGCCCCAGCATTTT. The chain recombines TRBV18 with TRBJ1-5; 7 nucleotides agree with TRBD1. The V gene's germline CDR1 is KGHSH and CDR2 LQKENI. The CDR3 sequence is 14 residues long. With V trimmed by 6 bases and J by 6 bases, 8 bases remained unmatched.

The chain joins TRBV24-1 to TRBJ1-1; possibly TRBD1 for D (5 bases). CDR1 is KGHDR, CDR2 SFDVKD, per germline. This CDR3 has 12 amino acids. With 6 bases removed from V and 6 bases from J, the gap between germline ends came to 10 bases. The CDR3 protein is CATSSWDSEAFF. The CDR3 coding sequence is TGTGCCACCAGTAGCTGGGACTCTGAAGCTTTCTTT.

This chain links TRBV5-1 with TRBJ2-7; 11 bases are a match to TRBD1. This CDR3 is 16 amino acids long. The germline CDR1 and CDR2 sequences are SGHRS and YFSETQ. V was clipped by 4 bases and J by 7 bases; unmatched bases: 13. CDR3 in DNA: TGCGCCAGCAGCAATAACCCCGGACAGGGGGCAGGGGAGCAGTACTTC. Protein product: CASSNNPGQGAGEQYF.

This clone has more than one count but fewer than ten. The chain couples TRBV4-3 to TRBJ1-2, with D perhaps TRBD1 (5 bases). The CDR3 is 14 residues long. Between the trimmed V and J ends, which lost 0 bases and 0 bases, there was a span of 5 bases. Germline CDR1 and CDR2: LGHNA and YSLEER. The CDR3 loop reads CASSQDRANYGYTF. The CDR3 DNA is TGCGCCAGCAGCCAAGACAGGGCTAACTATGGCTACACCTTC.

This clone was picked up one time. The chain recombines TRBV5-5 with TRBJ2-7; D remains unclear. The CDR3 runs 15 residues. The germline V and J ends were trimmed by 0 bases and 3 bases, with 13 bases remaining between them. Germline V lookup: CDR1 SGHKS, CDR2 YYEKEE (reference sequence). The CDR3 DNA reads as TGTGCCAGCAGCTTGGACGCGACTGGTCGCTACGAGCAGTACTTC. It yields the protein CASSLDATGRYEQYF. The full variable domain, its missing parts supplied by reference TRBV5-5 and TRBJ2-7, is DAGVTQSPTHLIKTRGQQVTLRCSPISGHKSVSWYQQVLGQGPQFIFQYYEKEERGRGNFPDRFSARQFPNYSSELNVNALLLGDSALYLCASSLDATGRYEQYFGPGTRLTVT.

DNA for the CDR3: TGTGCCAGCAGTTTAAGGGGGGCCCCATACAAAAATGAAAAACTGTTTTTT. This gives the protein CASSLRGAPYKNEKLFF. This chain uses TRBV28 with TRBJ1-4, with D maybe TRBD1 (6 bases). CDR1 and CDR2 from the germline V gene are MDHEN and SYDVKM. V lost 2 bases, J lost 5 bases, and 18 bases lay in between. The CDR3 totals 17 residues.

This clone was counted once. This chain connects TRBV6-5 to TRBJ2-2, with D unresolved. The ends were cut back, 7 bases at V and 2 bases at J, with 11 bases in the middle. Per germline, CDR1 MNHEY and CDR2 SVGAGI. This CDR3 region has 14 residues. CDR3 sequence (DNA): TGTGCCAGCAATACCGACGGAAACACCGGGGAGCTGTTTTTT. It specifies CASNTDGNTGELFF.

The V gene is TRBV24-1, the J gene TRBJ1-1, with D possibly TRBD1 on 6 matching bases. This CDR3 region has 14 residues. V dropped 2 bases and J dropped 4 bases, with 10 bases sitting between them. CDR1 KGHDR and CDR2 SFDVKD come from the germline V gene. CDR3 in DNA: TGTGCCACCAGTGATTGGAAACAGGGCACTGAAGCTTTCTTT. Residues: CATSDWKQGTEAFF.

This chain connects TRBV28 to TRBJ2-3; 7 bases match TRBD2. Germline loops: CDR1 MDHEN, CDR2 SYDVKM. Unmatched junction bases numbered 9, after V lost 5 bases and J lost 4 bases. The CDR3 is made up of 15 amino acids. This CDR3 is CASSPHGLVADTQYF. The CDR3 DNA follows: TGTGCCAGCAGTCCGCACGGACTAGTTGCAGATACGCAGTATTTT.

V is TRBV19 and J is TRBJ1-4; D not resolved. Trimming pared 10 bases from V and 7 bases from J, leaving 16 bases between. The germline gives CDR1 LNHDA, CDR2 SQIVND (reference sequence). The CDR3 runs to 13 residues. The CDR3: CATKTTGTEKLFF. The DNA of the CDR3 is TGTGCCACCAAAACGACGGGTACTGAAAAACTGTTTTTT.

The chain employs TRBV19 and TRBJ2-4; 7 positions match TRBD2. The germline V gene has CDR1 LNHDA and CDR2 SQIVND (reference sequence). The length of the CDR3 is 17 residues. V lost 5 bases to trimming and J lost 2 bases; unmatched junction nucleotides: 12. DNA of the CDR3: TGTGCCAGTAGTCCTCTCATTGCGACTAGCACCAAAAACATTCAGTACTTC. Its protein is CASSPLIATSTKNIQYF.

The V gene is TRBV12-3 or TRBV12-4, the J gene TRBJ2-5; D call uncertain. Trimming removed 6 bases at V and 3 bases at J, with 11 bases between. There are 13 residues in the CDR3. CDR3 residues: CASSQLTKETQYF. The CDR3 DNA reads as TGTGCCAGCAGCCAGTTGACCAAAGAGACCCAGTACTTC.

The chain employs TRBV18 and TRBJ1-1; unclear D gene. The CDR3 length is 14 residues. V was cut by 0 bases and J by 9 bases, with 14 bases left in between. Germline V gene lookup returns CDR1 KGHSH and CDR2 LQKENI. The CDR3 region is CASSPPTSDGQAFF. CDR3 bases: TGTGCCAGCTCACCACCGACATCCGACGGTCAAGCTTTCTTT. The whole variable domain, remainder taken from reference TRBV18 and TRBJ1-1, is NAGVMQNPRHLVRRRGQEARLRCSPMKGHSHVYWYRQLPEEGLKFMVYLQKENIIDESGMPKERFSAEFPKEGPSILRIQQVVRGDSAAYFCASSPPTSDGQAFFGQGTRLTVV.

With regard to this clone: One junction end disagrees with the germline gene, perhaps due to a read error. The chain couples TRBV6-4 to TRBJ1-1; weak D call: TRBD1 (5 bases). The CDR3 length is 10 residues. Germline V CDR1 and CDR2: MRHNA, SNTAGT. The CDR3 region is CASIGRGDIF. CDR3 bases: TGTGCCAGCATCGGACGGGGCGATATCTTT.

The rearrangement joins TRBV14 to TRBJ1-5; tentative D call: TRBD1 (6 bases). Germline CDR1 SGHDN, CDR2 FVKESK. The CDR3 has 16 residues. The ends were cut back, 1 base at V and 3 bases at J, with 13 bases in the middle. For the CDR3, the DNA is TGTGCCAGCAGCCAAGCGGGCGGGGGCCCCAATCAGCCCCAGCATTTT. Its protein is CASSQAGGGPNQPQHF.